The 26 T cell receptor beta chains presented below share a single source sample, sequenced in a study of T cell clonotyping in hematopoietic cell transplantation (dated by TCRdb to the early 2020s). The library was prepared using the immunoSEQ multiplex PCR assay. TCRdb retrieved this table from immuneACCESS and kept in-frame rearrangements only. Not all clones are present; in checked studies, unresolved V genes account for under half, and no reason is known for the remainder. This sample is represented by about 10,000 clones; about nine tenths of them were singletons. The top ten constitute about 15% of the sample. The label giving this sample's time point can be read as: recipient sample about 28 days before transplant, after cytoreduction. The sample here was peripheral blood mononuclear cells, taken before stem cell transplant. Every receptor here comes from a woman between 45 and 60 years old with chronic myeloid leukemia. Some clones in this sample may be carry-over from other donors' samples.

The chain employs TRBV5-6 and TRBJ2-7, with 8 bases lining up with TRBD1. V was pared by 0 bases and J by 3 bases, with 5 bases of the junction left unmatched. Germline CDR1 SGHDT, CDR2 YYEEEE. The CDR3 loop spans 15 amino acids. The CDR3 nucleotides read TGTGCCAGCAGCTTGGGGGCAGGGGGCGGCTACGAGCAGTACTTC. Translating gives CASSLGAGGGYEQYF.

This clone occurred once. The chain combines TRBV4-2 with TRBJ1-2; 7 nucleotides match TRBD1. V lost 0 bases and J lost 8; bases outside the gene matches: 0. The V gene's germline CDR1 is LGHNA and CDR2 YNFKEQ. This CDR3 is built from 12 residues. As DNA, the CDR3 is TGTGCCAGCAGCCAAGAGGACAGGGGCTACACCTTC. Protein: CASSQEDRGYTF.

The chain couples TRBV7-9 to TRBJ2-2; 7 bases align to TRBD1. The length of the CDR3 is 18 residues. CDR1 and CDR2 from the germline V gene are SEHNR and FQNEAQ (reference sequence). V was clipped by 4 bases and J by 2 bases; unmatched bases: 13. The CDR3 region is CASSYMPWGQLNTGELFF. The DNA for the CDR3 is TGTGCCAGCAGCTATATGCCCTGGGGACAGCTTAACACCGGGGAGCTGTTTTTT.

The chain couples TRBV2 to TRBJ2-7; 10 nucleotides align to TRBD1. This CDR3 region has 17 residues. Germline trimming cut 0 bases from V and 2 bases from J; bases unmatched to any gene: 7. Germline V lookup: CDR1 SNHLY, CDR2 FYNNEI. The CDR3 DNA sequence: TGTGCCAGCAGTGAAGCGACAGGGGGCTACCACCCCTACGAGCAGTACTTC. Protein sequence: CASSEATGGYHPYEQYF. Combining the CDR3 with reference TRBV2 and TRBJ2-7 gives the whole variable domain EPEVTQTPSHQVTQMGQEVILRCVPISNHLYFYWYRQILGQKVEFLVSFYNNEISEKSEIFDDQFSVERPDGSNFTLKIRSTKLEDSAMYFCASSEATGGYHPYEQYFGPGTRLTVT.

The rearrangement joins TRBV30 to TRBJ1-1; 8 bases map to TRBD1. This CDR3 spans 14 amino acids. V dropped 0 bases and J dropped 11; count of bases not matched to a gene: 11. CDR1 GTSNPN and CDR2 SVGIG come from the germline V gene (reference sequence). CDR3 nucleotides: TGTGCCTGGAGTGTCCCGCAGGGGGCAAGTACGGCTTTCTTT. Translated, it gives CAWSVPQGASTAFF.

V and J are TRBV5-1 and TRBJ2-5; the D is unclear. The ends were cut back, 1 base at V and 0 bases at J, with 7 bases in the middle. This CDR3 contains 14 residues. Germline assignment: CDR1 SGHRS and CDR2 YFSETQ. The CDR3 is CASSLNSYQETQYF. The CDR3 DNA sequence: TGCGCCAGCAGCTTGAACTCGTACCAAGAGACCCAGTACTTC.

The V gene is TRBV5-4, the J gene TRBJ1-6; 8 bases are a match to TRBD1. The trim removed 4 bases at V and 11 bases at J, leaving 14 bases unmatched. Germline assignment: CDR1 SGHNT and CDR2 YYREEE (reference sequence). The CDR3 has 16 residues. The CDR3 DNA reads TGTGCCAGCAGCCCTTCGGACAGGGCAGATATCGCACCCCTCCACTTT. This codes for CASSPSDRADIAPLHF.

The DNA of the CDR3 is TGTGCCAGCTGGGAAACAGGCTCCTACGAGCAGTACTTC. Its protein is CASWETGSYEQYF. This chain connects TRBV28 to TRBJ2-7, with D tentatively TRBD1 (5 bases). V was shortened by 8 bases and J by 0 bases, with 11 bases between the two germline ends. The CDR3 has 13 amino acids. Germline lookup yields CDR1 MDHEN and CDR2 SYDVKM.

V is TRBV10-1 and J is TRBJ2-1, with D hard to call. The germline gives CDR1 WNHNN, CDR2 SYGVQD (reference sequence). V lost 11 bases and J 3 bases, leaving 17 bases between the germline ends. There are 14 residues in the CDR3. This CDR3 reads CAAPPCGNYNEQFF. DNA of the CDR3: TGCGCCGCGCCGCCCTGCGGAAACTACAATGAGCAGTTCTTC.

In DNA, the CDR3 is TGTGCCAGCAGTATCGGTACGGGACTACGATCGGGGAATGAGCAGTTCTTC. Translating gives CASSIGTGLRSGNEQFF. The chain carries TRBV27 and TRBJ2-1; TRBD2 aligns across 7 bases. Germline V gene data show CDR1 as MNHEY and CDR2 as SMNVEV (reference sequence). This CDR3 is 17 amino acids long. J gave up 7 bases and V 5 bases, and 17 bases lay outside the gene matches.

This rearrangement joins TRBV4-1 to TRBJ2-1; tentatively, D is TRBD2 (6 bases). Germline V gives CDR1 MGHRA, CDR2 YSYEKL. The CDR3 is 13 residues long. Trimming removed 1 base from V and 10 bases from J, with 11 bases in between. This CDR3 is CASSQVSGAEQFF. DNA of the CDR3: TGCGCCAGCAGCCAAGTTAGCGGTGCGGAGCAGTTCTTC.

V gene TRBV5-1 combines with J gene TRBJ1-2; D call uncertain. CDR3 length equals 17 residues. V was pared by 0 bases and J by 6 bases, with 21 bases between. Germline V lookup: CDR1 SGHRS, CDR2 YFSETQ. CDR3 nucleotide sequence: TGCGCCAGCAGCTTGGCCCGGGCCAAGTTGGATTTCCATGGCTACACCTTC. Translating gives CASSLARAKLDFHGYTF.

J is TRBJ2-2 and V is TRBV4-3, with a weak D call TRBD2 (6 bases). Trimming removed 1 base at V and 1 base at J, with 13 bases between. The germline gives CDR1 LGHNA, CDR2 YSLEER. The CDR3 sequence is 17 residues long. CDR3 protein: CASSQVAGKGNTGELFF. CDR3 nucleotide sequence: TGCGCCAGCAGCCAAGTTGCGGGAAAGGGGAACACCGGGGAGCTGTTTTTT.

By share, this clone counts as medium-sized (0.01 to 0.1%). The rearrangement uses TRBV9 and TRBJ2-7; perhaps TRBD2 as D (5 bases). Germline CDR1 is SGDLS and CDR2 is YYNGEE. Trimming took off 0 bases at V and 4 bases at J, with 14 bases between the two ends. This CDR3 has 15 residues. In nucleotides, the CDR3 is TGTGCCAGCAGCGTAGAGGGAGACGGCAGGTACGAGCAGTACTTC. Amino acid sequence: CASSVEGDGRYEQYF.

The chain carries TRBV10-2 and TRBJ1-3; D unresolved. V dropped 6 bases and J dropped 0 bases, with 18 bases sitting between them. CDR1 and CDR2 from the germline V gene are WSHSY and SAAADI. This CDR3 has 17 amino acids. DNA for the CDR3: TGCGCCAGCAGCCCAACCTCGGGGTTTGACTCTGGAAACACCATATATTTT. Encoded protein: CASSPTSGFDSGNTIYF.

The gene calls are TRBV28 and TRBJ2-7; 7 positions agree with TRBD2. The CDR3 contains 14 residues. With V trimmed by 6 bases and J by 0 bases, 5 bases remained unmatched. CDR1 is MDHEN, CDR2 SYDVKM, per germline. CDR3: CASRAGRSSYEQYF. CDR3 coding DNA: TGTGCCAGCAGAGCGGGACGGTCCTCCTACGAGCAGTACTTC.

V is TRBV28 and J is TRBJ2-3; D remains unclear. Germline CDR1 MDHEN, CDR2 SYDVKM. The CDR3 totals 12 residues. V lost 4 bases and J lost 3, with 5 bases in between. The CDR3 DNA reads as TGTGCCAGCAGTTCTACAACAGATACGCAGTATTTT. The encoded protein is CASSSTTDTQYF.

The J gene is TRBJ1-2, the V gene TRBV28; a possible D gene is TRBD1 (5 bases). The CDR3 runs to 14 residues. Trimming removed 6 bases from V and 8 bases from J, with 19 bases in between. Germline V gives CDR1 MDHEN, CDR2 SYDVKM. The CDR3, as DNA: TGTGCCAGCAGCCTCGGGACCGGGACCGGGGGCTACACCTTC. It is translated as CASSLGTGTGGYTF.

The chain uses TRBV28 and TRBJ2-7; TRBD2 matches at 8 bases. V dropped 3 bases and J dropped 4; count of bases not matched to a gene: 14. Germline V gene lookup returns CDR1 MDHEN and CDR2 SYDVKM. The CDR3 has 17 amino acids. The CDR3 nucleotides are TGTGCCAGCAGTTTCCACCCTCCCAGCGGGAGAAGGTACGAGCAGTACTTC. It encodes CASSFHPPSGRRYEQYF.

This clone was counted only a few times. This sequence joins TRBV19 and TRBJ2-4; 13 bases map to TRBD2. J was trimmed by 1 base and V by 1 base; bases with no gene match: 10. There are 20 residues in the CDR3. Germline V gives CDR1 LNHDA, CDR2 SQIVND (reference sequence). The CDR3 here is CASSIGFGLAGALAKNIQYF. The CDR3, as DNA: TGTGCCAGTAGTATAGGCTTTGGACTAGCGGGAGCTCTCGCCAAAAACATTCAGTACTTC.

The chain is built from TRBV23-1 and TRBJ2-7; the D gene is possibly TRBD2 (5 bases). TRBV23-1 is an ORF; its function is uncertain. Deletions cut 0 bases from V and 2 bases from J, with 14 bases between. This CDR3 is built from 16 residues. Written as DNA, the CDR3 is TGCGCCAGCAGTCAATCAGCTCGCGACGGGACCTACGAGCAGTACTTC. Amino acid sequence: CASSQSARDGTYEQYF.

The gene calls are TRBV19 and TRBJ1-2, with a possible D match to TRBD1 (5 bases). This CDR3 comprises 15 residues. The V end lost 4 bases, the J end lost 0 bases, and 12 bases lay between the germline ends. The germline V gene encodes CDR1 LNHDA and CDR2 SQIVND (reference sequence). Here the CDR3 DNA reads TGTGCCAGTAGTAGGGGAGACAGCCCTAACTATGGCTACACCTTC. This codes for CASSRGDSPNYGYTF.

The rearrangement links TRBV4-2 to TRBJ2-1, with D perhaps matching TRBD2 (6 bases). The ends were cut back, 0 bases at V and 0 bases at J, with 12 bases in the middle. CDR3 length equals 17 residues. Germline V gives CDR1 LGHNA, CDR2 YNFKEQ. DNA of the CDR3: TGTGCCAGCAGCCAAGATGCGGGGTTGAGCTCCTACAATGAGCAGTTCTTC. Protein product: CASSQDAGLSSYNEQFF.

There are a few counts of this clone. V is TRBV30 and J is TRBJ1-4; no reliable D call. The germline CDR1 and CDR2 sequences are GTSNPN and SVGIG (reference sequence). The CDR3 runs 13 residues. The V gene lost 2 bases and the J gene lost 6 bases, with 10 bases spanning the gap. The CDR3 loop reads CAWSLSRDEKLFF. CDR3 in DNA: TGTGCCTGGAGTCTCAGTAGGGATGAAAAACTGTTTTTT.

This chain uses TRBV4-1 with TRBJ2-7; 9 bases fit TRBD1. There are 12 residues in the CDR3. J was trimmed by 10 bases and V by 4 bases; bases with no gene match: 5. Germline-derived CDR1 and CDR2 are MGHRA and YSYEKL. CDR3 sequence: CASSLGTGIQYF. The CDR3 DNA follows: TGCGCCAGCAGCCTTGGGACAGGGATTCAGTACTTC.

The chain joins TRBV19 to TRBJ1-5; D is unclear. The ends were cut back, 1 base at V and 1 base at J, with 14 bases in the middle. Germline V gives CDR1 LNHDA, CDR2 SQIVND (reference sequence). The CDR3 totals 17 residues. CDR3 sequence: CASSIAPRGVSNQPQHF. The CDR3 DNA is TGTGCCAGTAGTATAGCTCCCCGTGGAGTGAGCAATCAGCCCCAGCATTTT.